The clone carrying this T cell receptor beta chain was seen a few times. The entry originates in a study of beta chain features in type 1 diabetes. The sequenced template was cDNA made from the entire isolated RNA. Data came from immunoSEQ multiplex PCR; TCRdb stores just in-frame clones and leaves some out. The table lists some 410,000 clones, about an eighth of them singletons. Germline lookup yields CDR1 SNHLY and CDR2 FYNNEI. Trimming took 2 bases from V and 13 from J, leaving 18 bases between them. The CDR3 has 15 amino acids. Sequencing was performed on naive CD4+ T cells from blood. This TCR was recovered from a woman in her late teens or twenties in good health. This sequence joins TRBV2 and TRBJ1-6; D remains ambiguous. This CDR3 is CASSESTPRLSPLHF. The CDR3 bases are TGTGCCAGCAGTGAAAGCACCCCCAGATTGTCGCCCCTCCACTTT.